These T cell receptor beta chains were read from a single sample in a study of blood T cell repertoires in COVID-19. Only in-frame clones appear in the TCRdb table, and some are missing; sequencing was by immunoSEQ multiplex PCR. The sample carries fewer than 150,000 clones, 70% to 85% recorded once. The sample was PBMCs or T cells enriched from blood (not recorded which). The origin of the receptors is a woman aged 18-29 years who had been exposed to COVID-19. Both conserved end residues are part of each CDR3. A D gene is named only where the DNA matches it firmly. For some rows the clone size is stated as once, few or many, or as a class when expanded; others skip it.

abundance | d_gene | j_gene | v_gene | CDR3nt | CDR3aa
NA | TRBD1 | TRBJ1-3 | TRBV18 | TGTGCCAGCTCCGAAAACAGGGGGTCTTCTGGAAACACCATATATTTT | CASSENRGSSGNTIYF
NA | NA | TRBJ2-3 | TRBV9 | TGTGCCAGCAGCGTATATCCTAGCACAGATACGCAGTATTTT | CASSVYPSTDTQYF
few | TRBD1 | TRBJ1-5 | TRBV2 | TGTGCCAGCAGTTCCGGGACAGGGAGGCAGCCCCAGCATTTT | CASSSGTGRQPQHF
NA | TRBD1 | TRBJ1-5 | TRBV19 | TGTGCCAGTAGTATAGTGAGACAGGGGAATCAGCCCCAGCATTTT | CASSIVRQGNQPQHF
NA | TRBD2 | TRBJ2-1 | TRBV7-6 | TGTGCCAGCAGCTTAGTCAGCCTAGCGGGAGCGGGGTTCTACAATGAGCAGTTCTTC | CASSLVSLAGAGFYNEQFF
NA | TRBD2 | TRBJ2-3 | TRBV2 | TGTGCCAGCAGTAGTGGCGGGAGAAGGACAGATACGCAGTATTTT | CASSSGGRRTDTQYF
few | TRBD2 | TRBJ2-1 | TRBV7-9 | TGTGCCGGGACTAGCGAGACGACTTACAATGAGCAGTTCTTC | CAGTSETTYNEQFF
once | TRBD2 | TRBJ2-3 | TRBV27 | TGTGCCAGCAGTCCCCGGGGGGGGGCAGATACGCAGTATTTT | CASSPRGGADTQYF
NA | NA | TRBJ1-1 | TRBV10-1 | TGCGCCAGCAGTGAGGTGGCACAACCGAACACTGAAGCTTTCTTT | CASSEVAQPNTEAFF
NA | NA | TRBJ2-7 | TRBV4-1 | TGCGCCAGCAGCCAAGTTATTGTCCCGGGCTCCTACGAGCAGTACTTC | CASSQVIVPGSYEQYF
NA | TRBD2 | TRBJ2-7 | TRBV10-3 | TGTGCCATCAGTGGAGGGACTAGCGGGAGGCTCTCCTACGAGCAGTACTTC | CAISGGTSGRLSYEQYF
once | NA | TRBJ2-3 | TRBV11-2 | TGTGCCAGCAGCTTCCCGAGTGGGGGGAACACAGATACGCAGTATTTT | CASSFPSGGNTDTQYF
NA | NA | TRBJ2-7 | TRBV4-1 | TGCGCCAGCAGCCAAGGCTCGCGACAACGGGAAGAGCAGTACTTC | CASSQGSRQREEQYF
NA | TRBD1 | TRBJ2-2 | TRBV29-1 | TGCAGCGTTGGACAGGGGGCGACCGGGGAGCTGTTTTTT | CSVGQGATGELFF